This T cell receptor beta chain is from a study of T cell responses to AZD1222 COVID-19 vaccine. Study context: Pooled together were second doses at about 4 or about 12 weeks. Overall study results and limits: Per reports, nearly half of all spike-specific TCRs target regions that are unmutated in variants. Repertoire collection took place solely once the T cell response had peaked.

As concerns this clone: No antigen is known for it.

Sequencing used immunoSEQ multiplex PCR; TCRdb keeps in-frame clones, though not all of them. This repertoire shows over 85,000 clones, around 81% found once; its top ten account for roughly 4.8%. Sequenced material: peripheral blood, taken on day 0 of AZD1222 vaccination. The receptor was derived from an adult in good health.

The CDR3 here is CASSPRGTGHSNTEAFF. CDR3 DNA sequence: TGTGCCAGTAGTCCCCGGGGGACAGGGCACAGCAACACTGAAGCTTTCTTT. V is TRBV19 and J is TRBJ1-1; 9 bases map to TRBD1. The CDR3 contains 17 residues. J gave up 2 bases and V 5 bases, and 12 bases lay outside the gene matches. Germline values: CDR1 LNHDA, CDR2 SQIVND (reference sequence). The entire variable domain, with the rest obtained from reference TRBV19 and TRBJ1-1, is as follows: DGGITQSPKYLFRKEGQNVTLSCEQNLNHDAMYWYRQDPGQGLRLIYYSQIVNDFQKGDIAEGYSVSREKKESFPLTVTSAQKNPTAFYLCASSPRGTGHSNTEAFFGQGTRLTVV.